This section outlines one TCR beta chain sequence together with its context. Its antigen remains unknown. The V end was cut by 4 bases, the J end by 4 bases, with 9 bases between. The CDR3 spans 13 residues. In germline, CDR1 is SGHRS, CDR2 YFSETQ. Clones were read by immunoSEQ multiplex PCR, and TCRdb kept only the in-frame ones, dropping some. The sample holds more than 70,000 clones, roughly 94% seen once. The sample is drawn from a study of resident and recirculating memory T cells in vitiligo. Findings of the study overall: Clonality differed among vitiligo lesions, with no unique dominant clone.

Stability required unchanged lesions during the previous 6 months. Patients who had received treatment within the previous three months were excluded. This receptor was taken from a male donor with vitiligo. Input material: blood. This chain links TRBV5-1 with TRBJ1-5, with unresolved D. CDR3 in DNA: TGCGCCAGCAGCACGACGACTAATCAGCCCCAGCATTTT. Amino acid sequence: CASSTTTNQPQHF.